These 23 T cell receptor beta chains share one sample of origin, sequenced in a study of tumor-infiltrating lymphocytes in oesophageal squamous cell carcinoma. Via MiXCR, TCRdb re-called the PCR reads, giving one row per CDR3 protein. In the table there are some 17,000 distinct CDR3 sequences, 40% to 55% of which are singletons. Sequencing was carried out using normal esophageal tissue next to the tumor. The receptors come from a female donor with esophageal squamous cell carcinoma.

The rearrangement joins TRBV5-5 to TRBJ1-5, with D possibly TRBD1 on 5 matching bases. Trimming removed 3 bases from V and 9 bases from J, with 13 bases in between. The CDR3 is 13 amino acids. Germline CDR1 and CDR2: SGHKS and YYEKEE (reference sequence). As DNA, the CDR3 is TGTGCCAGCAGCTATACAGGAGGAGGGCCCCAGCATTTT. This encodes CASSYTGGGPQHF.

CDR3 amino acids: CASSPLGQGRGTQYF. In DNA, the CDR3 is TGTGCCAGCAGTCCACTTGGACAGGGAAGAGGGACCCAGTACTTC. The chain couples TRBV12-3 or TRBV12-4 to TRBJ2-5, with TRBD1 matching over 8 bases. CDR3 length: 15 amino acids. With 5 bases clipped from V and 7 bases from J, the junction kept 12 bases outside the gene matches.

The V call is TRBV27, the J call TRBJ2-1; D is uncertain. Germline lookup yields CDR1 MNHEY and CDR2 SMNVEV (reference sequence). This CDR3 comprises 11 residues. V shed 5 bases and J shed 4 bases, with 3 bases lying between them. CDR3 sequence (DNA): TGTGCCAGCAGTCTATACAATGAGCAGTTCTTC. Amino acids: CASSLYNEQFF.

The chain has TRBV7-8 and TRBJ2-7, with D perhaps matching TRBD1 (6 bases). The DNA matches TRBJ1-2 better at its end, which makes the J call doubtful. The CDR3 is 16 amino acids. Germline values: CDR1 SGHVS, CDR2 FQNEAQ. The CDR3 region has the DNA TGTGCCAGCACGCACAGGGCTAGCCTCGTTAACTATGGCTACACCTTC. Its protein is CASTHRASLVNYGYTF.

This clonotype was seen only once. The rearrangement joins TRBV24-1 to TRBJ2-3; D unclear. Germline V gene lookup returns CDR1 KGHDR and CDR2 SFDVKD. V gave up 6 bases and J gave up 1 base, with 7 bases separating them. There are 13 residues in the CDR3. CDR3 residues: CATSLSGTDTQYF. The CDR3 DNA follows: TGTGCCACCAGTTTAAGCGGCACAGATACGCAGTATTTT.

The chain uses TRBV7-2 and TRBJ2-5, with 10 bases fitting TRBD2. Per germline, CDR1 SGHTA and CDR2 FQGNSA. Germline trimming cut 5 bases from V and 11 bases from J; bases unmatched to any gene: 26. The CDR3 is 19 residues long. The CDR3 loop reads CASSHPRSSGSDSYNEQYF. For the CDR3, the DNA is TGTGCCAGCAGCCATCCCCGTTCTAGCGGGAGTGATTCCTACAATGAGCAGTACTTC. The full variable domain, rest sourced from reference TRBV7-2 and TRBJ2-5, is GAGVSQSPSNKVTEKGKDVELRCDPISGHTALYWYRQSLGQGLEFLIYFQGNSAPDKSGLPSDRFSAERTGGSVSTLTIQRTQQEDSAVYLCASSHPRSSGSDSYNEQYFGPGTRLLVL.

The chain uses TRBV7-3 and TRBJ1-2; 8 positions agree with TRBD1. Losses at the gene ends were 4 bases for V and 8 bases for J; bases not matched to a gene: 6. This CDR3 region has 13 residues. Germline CDR1 reads SGHTA; CDR2 reads FQGTGA. Here the CDR3 DNA reads TGTGCCAGCAGCTCCGCGACAGGGGAAGGCTACACCTTC. Translated, it gives CASSSATGEGYTF.

The rearrangement links TRBV28 to TRBJ2-2, with a tentative D call TRBD2 (5 bases). Germline loops: CDR1 MDHEN, CDR2 SYDVKM. The CDR3 has 14 amino acids. Trimming removed 6 bases at V and 2 bases at J, with 10 bases between. The CDR3 sequence: CASRQRLNTGELFF. CDR3 nucleotides: TGTGCCAGCAGACAGAGACTAAACACCGGGGAGCTGTTTTTT.

The rearrangement joins TRBV18 to TRBJ1-2; no clear D. The CDR3 consists of 15 residues. V dropped 4 bases and J dropped 0 bases, with 12 bases sitting between them. Germline V gene data show CDR1 as KGHSH and CDR2 as LQKENI. CDR3 loop: CASSQEQLTNYGYTF. The CDR3 nucleotides are TGTGCCAGCTCACAGGAGCAGCTCACTAACTATGGCTACACCTTC. Based on the CDR3 plus reference TRBV18 and TRBJ1-2, the full variable domain is NAGVMQNPRHLVRRRGQEARLRCSPMKGHSHVYWYRQLPEEGLKFMVYLQKENIIDESGMPKERFSAEFPKEGPSILRIQQVVRGDSAAYFCASSQEQLTNYGYTFGSGTRLTVV.

The genes are TRBV9 and TRBJ2-1; D gene uncertain. The CDR3 totals 15 residues. Germline V gene lookup returns CDR1 SGDLS and CDR2 YYNGEE. Trimming took 4 bases from V and 0 from J, leaving 11 bases between them. As DNA, the CDR3 is TGTGCCAGCAGCCCCCTGGTCGCCTCCTACAATGAGCAGTTCTTC. It yields the protein CASSPLVASYNEQFF.

V and J are TRBV7-9 and TRBJ1-1, with D hard to call. The CDR3 totals 14 residues. Germline V CDR1 and CDR2: SEHNR, FQNEAQ (reference sequence). The V gene lost 3 bases and the J gene lost 2 bases, with 10 bases spanning the gap. CDR3 DNA sequence: TGTGCCAGCAGCTTCGACGGGCCCAACACTGAAGCTTTCTTT. This sequence encodes CASSFDGPNTEAFF.

By sample fraction, this clonotype is medium-sized. The chain is built from TRBV7-9 and TRBJ2-5; D gene unclear. This CDR3 contains 13 residues. Germline-derived CDR1 and CDR2 are SEHNR and FQNEAQ (reference sequence). V was shortened by 1 base and J by 3 bases, with 6 bases between the two germline ends. CDR3 coding DNA: TGTGCCAGCAGCTTAGAATGGAAAGAGACCCAGTACTTC. Amino acid sequence: CASSLEWKETQYF. The full variable domain, its missing parts supplied by reference TRBV7-9 and TRBJ2-5, is DTGVSQNPRHKITKRGQNVTFRCDPISEHNRLYWYRQTLGQGPEFLTYFQNEAQLEKSRLLSDRFSAERPKGSFSTLEIQRTEQGDSAMYLCASSLEWKETQYFGPGTRLLVL.

With regard to this clonotype: It is likely a read error, because the conserved phenylalanine at the end of the CDR3 is missing. The DNA is left out, because the CDR3 cannot be placed on it with certainty; the CDR3 is given as TCRdb lists it. The rearrangement uses TRBV7-3 and TRBJ2-4; the table's D gene call, TRBD1, was not cross checked with the DNA. The CDR3 extends over 8 residues, inclusive of both ends. Germline CDR1 reads SGHTA; CDR2 reads FQGTGA. CDR3 protein: CASSLTEG.

This rearrangement joins TRBV29-1 to TRBJ2-7, with D perhaps matching TRBD1 (6 bases). V was pared by 7 bases and J by 0 bases, with 16 bases between. CDR3 length: 14 amino acids. The V gene's germline CDR1 is SQVTM and CDR2 ANQGSEA. CDR3 residues: CSAGHTGSSYEQYF. In DNA, the CDR3 is TGCAGCGCCGGGCATACAGGGAGCTCCTACGAGCAGTACTTC.

In this sample, this clonotype turned up a few times. The chain uses TRBV7-2 and TRBJ1-2, with TRBD1 matching 8 bases. The CDR3 consists of 16 residues. V lost 4 bases, J lost 3 bases, and 10 bases stayed unmatched. Germline V lookup: CDR1 SGHTA, CDR2 FQGNSA. Written as DNA, the CDR3 is TGTGCCAGCAGCTCAGCTCAGGGGGCTTCTGACTATGGCTACACCTTC. Its protein is CASSSAQGASDYGYTF.

V gene TRBV15 combines with J gene TRBJ1-5; no definite D call. Germline values: CDR1 LNHNV, CDR2 YYDKDF (reference sequence). V lost 8 bases to trimming and J lost 2 bases, with 7 bases between them. This CDR3 comprises 12 residues. CDR3 residues: CATQEGNQPQHF. CDR3 nucleotide sequence: TGTGCCACCCAGGAAGGCAATCAGCCCCAGCATTTT.

This chain links TRBV7-8 with TRBJ2-3; D possibly corresponds to TRBD2 (7 bases). Deletions cut 5 bases from V and 14 bases from J, with 26 bases between. The CDR3 loop spans 15 amino acids. CDR1 is SGHVS and CDR2 is FQNEAQ in the germline V gene. CDR3 protein: CASSGRGGGTGELYF. The CDR3 bases are TGTGCCAGCAGCGGAAGGGGGGGCGGAACCGGGGAGCTGTATTTT. The whole variable domain, filled in from reference TRBV7-8 and TRBJ2-3, reads GAGVSQSPRYKVAKRGQDVALRCDPISGHVSLFWYQQALGQGPEFLTYFQNEAQLDKSGLPSDRFFAERPEGSVSTLKIQRTQQEDSAVYLCASSGRGGGTGELYFGPGTRLTVL.

This chain uses TRBV7-8 with TRBJ1-1, with D unclear. The CDR3 spans 11 residues. The V end lost 9 bases, the J end lost 8 bases, and 13 bases lay between the germline ends. CDR1 is SGHVS and CDR2 is FQNEAQ in the germline V gene. The CDR3, as DNA: TGTGCCAGTGGGGAAGGGCCCGAAGCTTTCTTT. Translating it yields CASGEGPEAFF.

The CDR3 DNA reads as TGTGCCAGCAGTTACGGACCGCCCTCCTACGAGCAGTTCTTC. It specifies CASSYGPPSYEQFF. The rearrangement joins TRBV27 to TRBJ2-7; D call uncertain. The end of the DNA aligns better with TRBJ2-1, so the J call may be wrong. Germline values: CDR1 MNHEY, CDR2 SMNVEV (reference sequence). This CDR3 region has 14 residues.

About this clonotype: The conserved final phenylalanine or tryptophan is absent from the CDR3, which likely points to a read error. Because the CDR3's place on the DNA is in doubt, the DNA is left out and the CDR3 is given as listed by TCRdb. J is TRBJ1-1 and V is TRBV25-1. The CDR3 is 13 residues long, ends included. Germline CDR1 MGHDK, CDR2 SYGVNS. This CDR3 reads CASSITDEQYFGP.

The V gene is TRBV7-2, the J gene TRBJ2-7; D remains ambiguous. V gave up 7 bases and J gave up 7 bases, with 17 bases separating them. The germline gives CDR1 SGHTA, CDR2 FQGNSA. The CDR3 runs to 13 residues. CDR3 nucleotide sequence: TGTGCCAGCACCTTCTATCGGGCAAGGGAGCAGTACTTC. Translating gives CASTFYRAREQYF. The variable domain in full, with the rest retrieved from reference TRBV7-2 and TRBJ2-7, is GAGVSQSPSNKVTEKGKDVELRCDPISGHTALYWYRQSLGQGLEFLIYFQGNSAPDKSGLPSDRFSAERTGGSVSTLTIQRTQQEDSAVYLCASTFYRAREQYFGPGTRLTVT.

This clonotype was counted at least ten times. The J gene is TRBJ2-1, the V gene TRBV6-1; 8 bases agree with TRBD1. From germline, CDR1 is MNHNS and CDR2 SASEGT. The CDR3 has 15 amino acids. V lost 5 bases to trimming and J lost 4 bases; unmatched junction nucleotides: 7. DNA of the CDR3: TGTGCCAGCAGTTCCGGGACAGGCGCTTACAATGAGCAGTTCTTC. As protein: CASSSGTGAYNEQFF.

The chain links TRBV7-2 to TRBJ2-4; TRBD1 matches 8 bases. The last part of the DNA fits TRBJ2-7 better; the J call may be wrong. CDR3 length equals 14 residues. Germline lookup yields CDR1 SGHTA and CDR2 FQGNSA. The CDR3 bases are TGTGCCAGCAGCTACGGACAGGGTTTCTACGAGCAGTACTTC. It translates to CASSYGQGFYEQYF.